The 25 T cell receptor beta chains presented below share a single source sample, sequenced in a study of Ad26.COV2.S vaccination and SARS-CoV-2 variants. Clones were sequenced by immunoSEQ multiplex PCR, and TCRdb holds only the in-frame ones, with some missing. This table holds about 350,000 clones, approximately 86% found once. Treatment specified: over 15 received Ad26.COV2.S at low or high dose, single or two shots; about 5 received placebo; per-sample allocation not given. Sampling took place 63 days after the first vaccine or placebo injection. Sequencing used peripheral blood, obtained in a trial of Ad26.COV2.S vaccine versus placebo. The source of these receptors is a person aged 18-65 years who received the Ad26.COV2.S COVID-19 vaccine or a placebo.

The rearrangement uses TRBV24-1 and TRBJ2-2; 9 nucleotides line up with TRBD2. Germline V lookup: CDR1 KGHDR, CDR2 SFDVKD. The CDR3 sequence is 17 residues long. V gave up 4 bases and J gave up 4 bases; unmatched junction bases: 9. The CDR3 DNA follows: TGTGCCACCAGTGAAATAGCGGGAGCGCGAAGCACCGGGGAGCTGTTTTTT. Translating gives CATSEIAGARSTGELFF.

This chain connects TRBV5-1 to TRBJ2-7; D may be TRBD2 (5 bases). The length of the CDR3 is 14 residues. CDR1 and CDR2 from the germline V gene are SGHRS and YFSETQ. V was clipped by 0 bases and J by 5 bases, with 12 bases between them. The CDR3 sequence is CASSLGAARDEQYF. The DNA for the CDR3 is TGCGCCAGCAGCTTGGGAGCGGCTCGCGACGAGCAGTACTTC.

Note on this clone: Within the sample, other DNA sequences also encode this same CDR3. CDR3: CASSPPGRTYEQYF. CDR3 coding DNA: TGCGCCAGCAGCCCACCGGGACGGACCTACGAGCAGTACTTC. The V and J genes are TRBV5-1 and TRBJ2-7; D may match TRBD1 or TRBD2 (5 bases each). Trimming shortened V by 4 bases and J by 2 bases, and 13 bases separated the two germline ends. This CDR3 is built from 14 residues. CDR1 and CDR2 from the germline V gene are SGHRS and YFSETQ.

The chain has TRBV28 and TRBJ2-7, with a possible D match to TRBD1 (5 bases). Trimming removed 3 bases from V and 1 base from J, with 25 bases in between. This CDR3 is 19 amino acids long. Per germline, CDR1 MDHEN and CDR2 SYDVKM. The CDR3: CASSFPYLAQGQLSYEQYF. The CDR3 nucleotides read TGTGCCAGCAGTTTTCCTTACTTGGCCCAGGGCCAGCTTTCCTACGAGCAGTACTTC.

The gene calls are TRBV4-1 and TRBJ1-2, with unresolved D. CDR1 is MGHRA, CDR2 YSYEKL, per germline. The CDR3 loop spans 14 amino acids. Trimming shortened V by 5 bases and J by 0 bases, and 10 bases separated the two germline ends. In DNA, the CDR3 is TGCGCCAGCAGCGGTTACGGCACTAACTATGGCTACACCTTC. This sequence encodes CASSGYGTNYGYTF.

V usage is TRBV11-2 and J usage is TRBJ2-7, with 7 bases lining up with TRBD1. The CDR3 runs 13 residues. Germline trimming cut 4 bases from V and 8 bases from J; bases unmatched to any gene: 8. Per germline, CDR1 SGHAT and CDR2 FQNNGV. CDR3 DNA sequence: TGTGCCAGCAGCTCCTTAACAGGGGAAAAGCAGTACTTC. This sequence encodes CASSSLTGEKQYF. Together with reference TRBV11-2 and TRBJ2-7, the CDR3 gives the full variable domain: EAGVAQSPRYKIIEKRQSVAFWCNPISGHATLYWYQQILGQGPKLLIQFQNNGVVDDSQLPKDRFSAERLKGVDSTLKIQPAKLEDSAVYLCASSSLTGEKQYFGPGTRLTVT.

The chain carries TRBV11-3 and TRBJ2-3; D remains ambiguous. The CDR3 is 15 residues long. The germline V gene encodes CDR1 SGHNT and CDR2 YENEEA. V gave up 3 bases and J gave up 2 bases, with 12 bases separating them. The CDR3 sequence is CASSLTGYLTDTQYF. The DNA for the CDR3 is TGTGCCAGCAGCTTGACGGGCTACCTCACAGATACGCAGTATTTT.

The chain employs TRBV5-6 and TRBJ2-1, with D possibly TRBD1 on 6 matching bases. CDR3 length: 14 amino acids. V was trimmed by 2 bases and J by 10 bases, leaving 16 bases between them. The germline V gene has CDR1 SGHDT and CDR2 YYEEEE. The CDR3 bases are TGTGCCAGCAGCTTTGGGGTCCCGAGGGGGGAGCAGTTCTTC. It specifies CASSFGVPRGEQFF.

The gene calls are TRBV7-9 and TRBJ1-1, with 8 bases lining up with TRBD1. The CDR3 has 16 amino acids. V was clipped by 5 bases and J by 0 bases; unmatched bases: 8. The V gene's germline CDR1 is SEHNR and CDR2 FQNEAQ (reference sequence). In DNA form, the CDR3 reads TGTGCCAGCAGCGCCGAACAGGGGGGAGTGAACACTGAAGCTTTCTTT. It translates to CASSAEQGGVNTEAFF. Variable domain in full (rest from reference TRBV7-9 and TRBJ1-1): DTGVSQNPRHKITKRGQNVTFRCDPISEHNRLYWYRQTLGQGPEFLTYFQNEAQLEKSRLLSDRFSAERPKGSFSTLEIQRTEQGDSAMYLCASSAEQGGVNTEAFFGQGTRLTVV.

The gene calls are TRBV6-6 and TRBJ1-1, with TRBD1 matching over 8 bases. Unmatched junction bases numbered 3, after V lost 11 bases and J lost 1 base. CDR3 length: 12 amino acids. CDR1 and CDR2 (germline): MNHNY, SVGAGI (reference sequence). The CDR3 here is CAGGQANTEAFF. The CDR3 nucleotides are TGTGCCGGGGGACAGGCGAACACTGAAGCTTTCTTT.

This clone was picked up a small number of times. CDR3 DNA: TGTGCCAGCAGCACCGGGACTAGCGGGAGGGGAGGGGCCAACGTCCTGACTTTC. As protein: CASSTGTSGRGGANVLTF. V usage is TRBV7-9 and J usage is TRBJ2-6; 16 nucleotides align to TRBD2. V trimming: 5 bases; J trimming: 4 bases; junction bases outside the gene matches: 5. Germline CDR1 SEHNR, CDR2 FQNEAQ (reference sequence). This CDR3 spans 18 amino acids.

This clone was observed a single time. The V call is TRBV10-2, the J call TRBJ1-5; weak D call: TRBD1 (5 bases). Trimming stripped 4 bases from V and 2 bases from J, with 9 bases between. The CDR3 sequence is 14 residues long. Germline V gene lookup returns CDR1 WSHSY and CDR2 SAAADI. CDR3 in amino acids: CASSAGAGNQPQHF. Written as DNA, the CDR3 is TGCGCCAGCAGTGCTGGGGCTGGCAATCAGCCCCAGCATTTT.

This clone has only one observation. The same CDR3 can be traced to other DNA sequences in this sample. This chain connects TRBV7-2 to TRBJ1-5; 8 bases match TRBD1. In germline, CDR1 is SGHTA, CDR2 FQGNSA. The V segment lost 3 bases and the J segment 1 base; nucleotides outside the gene matches: 2. The CDR3 length is 15 residues. CDR3 in amino acids: CASSFTGGSNQPQHF. Written as DNA, the CDR3 is TGTGCCAGCAGCTTCACAGGGGGAAGCAATCAGCCCCAGCATTTT.

A note on this clone: The same CDR3 also results from other DNA sequences found in this sample. This chain links TRBV19 with TRBJ2-2; TRBD1 agrees at 11 bases. Trimming removed 6 bases from V and 4 bases from J; junction bases left unmatched: 4. From germline, CDR1 is LNHDA and CDR2 SQIVND (reference sequence). The CDR3 sequence is 15 residues long. CDR3 in DNA: TGTGCCAGTAGCCCCGGGACAGGGGGCACCGGGGAGCTGTTTTTT. Amino acids: CASSPGTGGTGELFF.

The chain has TRBV19 and TRBJ1-5; D unclear. V lost 6 bases and J lost 0, with 9 bases in between. Germline assignment: CDR1 LNHDA and CDR2 SQIVND (reference sequence). The CDR3 is made up of 14 amino acids. In DNA form, the CDR3 reads TGTGCCAGTAGCGGGGTAAATAGCAATCAGCCCCAGCATTTT. It translates to CASSGVNSNQPQHF.

The chain is built from TRBV11-2 and TRBJ2-7; weak D call: TRBD1 (5 bases). Germline CDR1 SGHAT, CDR2 FQNNGV. V dropped 0 bases and J dropped 3 bases, with 12 bases sitting between them. CDR3 length: 15 residues. CDR3 region: CASSLEPTGVYEQYF. DNA of the CDR3: TGTGCCAGCAGCTTAGAACCCACAGGAGTCTACGAGCAGTACTTC.

This rearrangement joins TRBV5-1 to TRBJ2-1; perhaps TRBD1 as D (5 bases). CDR1 and CDR2 (germline): SGHRS, YFSETQ. This CDR3 comprises 14 residues. Trimming pared 1 base from V and 4 bases from J, leaving 9 bases between. Here the CDR3 reads CASSLTHRYNEQFF. DNA of the CDR3: TGCGCCAGCAGCTTGACCCACAGGTACAATGAGCAGTTCTTC.

V is TRBV4-2 and J is TRBJ2-1, with 9 bases lining up with TRBD2. CDR1 and CDR2 (germline): LGHNA, YNFKEQ. This CDR3 comprises 16 residues. V lost 0 bases and J lost 6; bases outside the gene matches: 6. This CDR3 reads CASSQEAASGTNEQFF. The CDR3 coding sequence is TGTGCCAGCAGCCAAGAGGCGGCTAGCGGGACCAATGAGCAGTTCTTC.

This rearrangement joins TRBV7-2 to TRBJ2-1; 10 bases are a match to TRBD2. The CDR3 runs 15 residues. The germline V gene has CDR1 SGHTA and CDR2 FQGNSA. J gave up 3 bases and V 6 bases, and 5 bases lay outside the gene matches. The CDR3 protein is CASSFSGRDYNEQFF. Here the CDR3 DNA reads TGTGCCAGCAGTTTCAGCGGGAGGGACTACAATGAGCAGTTCTTC. Based on the CDR3 plus reference TRBV7-2 and TRBJ2-1, the full variable domain is GAGVSQSPSNKVTEKGKDVELRCDPISGHTALYWYRQSLGQGLEFLIYFQGNSAPDKSGLPSDRFSAERTGGSVSTLTIQRTQQEDSAVYLCASSFSGRDYNEQFFGPGTRLTVL.

The chain joins TRBV18 to TRBJ1-1; D gene ambiguous. Germline CDR1 reads KGHSH; CDR2 reads LQKENI. This CDR3 is built from 13 residues. With 3 bases removed from V and 1 base from J, the gap between germline ends came to 6 bases. DNA of the CDR3: TGTGCCAGCTCACCGGATAAGAACACTGAAGCTTTCTTT. Translated: CASSPDKNTEAFF.

J is TRBJ1-1 and V is TRBV11-1; D remains unclear. The germline V and J ends were trimmed by 4 bases and 2 bases, with 14 bases remaining between them. The CDR3 is 15 residues long. Germline V gene lookup returns CDR1 SGHAT and CDR2 FQDESV (reference sequence). The DNA of the CDR3 is TGTGCCAGCAGCTCAGGAGGGAAGTTAAACACTGAAGCTTTCTTT. Residues: CASSSGGKLNTEAFF. Full variable domain (outside the CDR3, taken from reference TRBV11-1 and TRBJ1-1): EAEVAQSPRYKITEKSQAVAFWCDPISGHATLYWYRQILGQGPELLVQFQDESVVDDSQLPKDRFSAERLKGVDSTLKIQPAELGDSAMYLCASSSGGKLNTEAFFGQGTRLTVV.

This clone came up a few times. V usage is TRBV11-2 and J usage is TRBJ2-7, with a possible D match to TRBD1 (5 bases). CDR1 SGHAT and CDR2 FQNNGV come from the germline V gene. Deletions cut 5 bases from V and 4 bases from J, with 15 bases between. The CDR3 sequence is 14 residues long. CDR3 loop: CASSHRTGKYEQYF. In DNA form, the CDR3 reads TGTGCCAGCAGCCATAGAACAGGAAAATACGAGCAGTACTTC.

CDR3 loop: CASSWTSPGELFF. The CDR3 DNA follows: TGTGCCAGCAGTTGGACTTCGCCCGGGGAGCTGTTTTTT. This sequence joins TRBV28 and TRBJ2-2, with D possibly TRBD2 on 5 matching bases. This CDR3 comprises 13 residues. V lost 4 bases and J 6 bases, leaving 9 bases between the germline ends. Germline CDR1 reads MDHEN; CDR2 reads SYDVKM.

The rearrangement uses TRBV25-1 and TRBJ2-7; a weak D match, TRBD2 (6 bases). Per the germline V gene, CDR1 is MGHDK and CDR2 is SYGVNS. The CDR3 is 15 amino acids. V lost 6 bases and J 0 bases, leaving 15 bases between the germline ends. CDR3 DNA: TGTGCCAGCAGCCTGGGGGACGGGAGCTCCTACGAGCAGTACTTC. It yields the protein CASSLGDGSSYEQYF.

This chain connects TRBV7-3 to TRBJ1-1; tentative D call: TRBD1 (5 bases). The CDR3 spans 13 residues. Germline CDR1 and CDR2: SGHTA and FQGTGA. Trimming cost V 5 bases and J 5 bases, with 12 bases left between them. Here the CDR3 DNA reads TGTGCCAGCAGCCTACTGGAGGGGACTGAAGCTTTCTTT. It codes for CASSLLEGTEAFF.